Shown below are 21 T cell receptor beta chains from a single sample sequenced in a study of T cells in Graves' hyperthyroidism and ophthalmopathy. RNA transcripts were the template for amplifying TCR beta CDR3 regions. The HTBI primer set served for first-round RT-PCR of the TCR CDR3. TCRdb itself ran the multiplex PCR reads through MiXCR, one entry per CDR3 protein. The sample carries around 300,000 distinct CDR3 sequences, roughly 19% recorded once. Sequenced input: blood. Receptor source: a man aged 50 to 60 with Graves' ophthalmopathy.

This clonotype was observed many times. The gene calls are TRBV20-1 and TRBJ2-1, with D maybe TRBD1 (6 bases). The CDR3 sequence is 20 residues long. The V end was cut by 0 bases, the J end by 0 bases, with 24 bases between. Germline V gene lookup returns CDR1 DFQATT and CDR2 SNEGSKA (reference sequence). CDR3 sequence reads: CSARDERTRNRASSYNEQFF. As DNA, the CDR3 is TGCAGTGCTAGAGATGAGCGGACACGGAACAGGGCCAGCTCCTACAATGAGCAGTTCTTC.

A remark on this clonotype: One base away lies a much larger clone, so this may be a sequencing read error. The chain carries TRBV7-2 and TRBJ2-5; the D is unclear. The CDR3 has 12 residues. Germline CDR1 reads SGHTA; CDR2 reads FQGNSA. V lost 6 bases and J 4 bases, leaving 9 bases between the germline ends. In DNA form, the CDR3 reads TGTGCCAGCAGTGCAATTGGAGAGACCCAGTACTTC. This sequence encodes CASSAIGETQYF.

This clonotype was seen only a few times. This chain joins TRBV5-6 and TRBJ1-3, with TRBD1 identical over 9 bases. The CDR3 runs to 16 residues. Germline values: CDR1 SGHDT, CDR2 YYEEEE. J was trimmed by 4 bases and V by 4 bases; bases with no gene match: 9. CDR3 sequence (DNA): TGTGCCAGCAGCCAGTGGGACAGGGCGAAAGGAAACACCATATATTTT. It codes for CASSQWDRAKGNTIYF. Filled out from reference TRBV5-6 and TRBJ1-3, the complete variable domain reads DAGVTQSPTHLIKTRGQQVTLRCSPKSGHDTVSWYQQALGQGPQFIFQYYEEEERQRGNFPDRFSGHQFPNYSSELNVNALLLGDSALYLCASSQWDRAKGNTIYFGEGSWLTVV.

This clonotype showed up many times. The chain links TRBV7-2 to TRBJ1-4; D is possibly TRBD1 (6 bases). Germline V CDR1 and CDR2: SGHTA, FQGNSA. The ends were cut back, 0 bases at V and 5 bases at J, with 10 bases in the middle. There are 15 residues in the CDR3. CDR3 residues: CASSLAKGGNEKLFF. The CDR3 DNA sequence: TGTGCCAGCAGCTTAGCGAAGGGGGGGAATGAAAAACTGTTTTTT.

Ten or more counts support this clonotype. The chain has TRBV28 and TRBJ1-5; 9 bases line up with TRBD1. Germline V gene sequence: CDR1 MDHEN, CDR2 SYDVKM. After removal of 5 bases from V and 2 bases from J, the junction contained 13 bases not matched to a gene. This CDR3 has 18 residues. The DNA for the CDR3 is TGTGCCAGCAGTACCCTGGACAGGGGCGTAGTTGGCAATCAGCCCCAGCATTTT. It yields the protein CASSTLDRGVVGNQPQHF.

This chain uses TRBV27 with TRBJ2-5; TRBD2 aligns across 7 bases. V gave up 4 bases and J gave up 2 bases; unmatched junction bases: 1. This CDR3 is 13 amino acids long. Per the germline V gene, CDR1 is MNHEY and CDR2 is SMNVEV (reference sequence). CDR3 nucleotide sequence: TGTGCCAGCAGTTCGGGACTACAAGAGACCCAGTACTTC. Protein product: CASSSGLQETQYF.

This clonotype was detected a few times. The chain employs TRBV24-1 and TRBJ1-5; D is ambiguous. Germline V gives CDR1 KGHDR, CDR2 SFDVKD. The CDR3 runs to 14 residues. The V end lost 3 bases, the J end lost 3 bases, and 8 bases lay between the germline ends. The CDR3 here is CATSDVRSNQPQHF. For the CDR3, the DNA is TGTGCCACCAGTGATGTGAGATCCAATCAGCCCCAGCATTTT.

The chain joins TRBV5-1 to TRBJ1-1; 10 nucleotides agree with TRBD1. The J segment lost 3 bases and the V segment lost 2 bases, leaving 4 bases of the junction unmatched. This CDR3 is built from 15 residues. CDR1 and CDR2 from the germline V gene are SGHRS and YFSETQ. The CDR3 loop reads CASSFGTGDHTEAFF. In DNA, the CDR3 is TGCGCCAGCAGCTTTGGGACAGGGGACCACACTGAAGCTTTCTTT.

V gene TRBV5-5 combines with J gene TRBJ2-7, with 8 positions matching TRBD1. Looked up from germline, CDR1 is SGHKS and CDR2 is YYEKEE (reference sequence). The CDR3 runs to 13 residues. J lost 5 bases, V lost 4 bases, and 5 bases had no gene match. The chain's CDR3 is CASSQGQVDEQYF. The CDR3 DNA reads as TGTGCCAGCAGCCAGGGACAGGTAGACGAGCAGTACTTC.

This clonotype was seen only a few times. The rearrangement joins TRBV6-1 to TRBJ2-1, with 7 bases fitting TRBD1. Germline trimming cut 7 bases from V and 0 bases from J; bases unmatched to any gene: 3. Germline V lookup: CDR1 MNHNS, CDR2 SASEGT. This CDR3 region has 14 residues. The CDR3 protein is CASKGQSSYNEQFF. CDR3 coding DNA: TGTGCCAGCAAGGGACAGAGCTCCTACAATGAGCAGTTCTTC.

For this clonotype: It may be a read error: a sequence one base away is much more abundant. The chain uses TRBV20-1 and TRBJ1-1; the D is unclear. Germline V gives CDR1 DFQATT, CDR2 SNEGSKA (reference sequence). The V end lost 4 bases, the J end lost 4 bases, and 10 bases lay between the germline ends. This CDR3 contains 12 residues. CDR3 residues: CSAISFGTEAFF. Written as DNA, the CDR3 is TGCAGTGCTATTAGTTTTGGCACTGAAGCTTTCTTT.

This clonotype was counted only a few times. The chain uses TRBV7-6 and TRBJ1-4; a weak D match, TRBD1 (5 bases). Per germline, CDR1 SGHVS and CDR2 FNYEAQ. Trimming removed 5 bases at V and 8 bases at J, with 18 bases between. This CDR3 comprises 15 residues. CDR3: CASSPSTGAGEKLFF. The CDR3 nucleotides are TGTGCCAGCAGCCCCAGTACTGGGGCAGGAGAAAAACTGTTTTTT. The full variable domain, its missing parts supplied by reference TRBV7-6 and TRBJ1-4, is GAGVSQSPRYKVTKRGQDVALRCDPISGHVSLYWYRQALGQGPEFLTYFNYEAQQDKSGLPNDRFSAERPEGSISTLTIQRTEQRDSAMYRCASSPSTGAGEKLFFGSGTQLSVL.

This clonotype was found many times. This chain connects TRBV2 to TRBJ2-1, with D perhaps matching TRBD2 (6 bases). V dropped 6 bases and J dropped 7 bases, with 19 bases sitting between them. Germline V gene data show CDR1 as SNHLY and CDR2 as FYNNEI. CDR3 length: 15 amino acids. CDR3 sequence: CASREGRGFLNEQFF. In nucleotides, the CDR3 is TGTGCCAGCAGGGAGGGAAGGGGATTTTTGAATGAGCAGTTCTTC. Filled out from reference TRBV2 and TRBJ2-1, the complete variable domain reads EPEVTQTPSHQVTQMGQEVILRCVPISNHLYFYWYRQILGQKVEFLVSFYNNEISEKSEIFDDQFSVERPDGSNFTLKIRSTKLEDSAMYFCASREGRGFLNEQFFGPGTRLTVL.

This clonotype has only a few counts. The chain employs TRBV6-1 and TRBJ2-3; D is possibly TRBD1 (5 bases). V was pared by 0 bases and J by 5 bases, with 12 bases between. The CDR3 has 15 residues. CDR1 is MNHNS, CDR2 SASEGT, per germline. The CDR3 DNA is TGTGCCAGCAGTGAAGCGCGCGCCCAGGGAGATACGCAGTATTTT. This encodes CASSEARAQGDTQYF.

This clonotype was detected ten times or more. The rearrangement uses TRBV2 and TRBJ1-4; D not certain. The V end lost 5 bases, the J end lost 8 bases, and 18 bases lay between the germline ends. The CDR3 spans 15 residues. CDR1 and CDR2 (germline): SNHLY, FYNNEI. CDR3 sequence: CASSTRVGLWEKLFF. The CDR3 nucleotides read TGTGCCAGCAGTACCCGAGTCGGTTTGTGGGAAAAACTGTTTTTT. The full variable domain, rest sourced from reference TRBV2 and TRBJ1-4, is EPEVTQTPSHQVTQMGQEVILRCVPISNHLYFYWYRQILGQKVEFLVSFYNNEISEKSEIFDDQFSVERPDGSNFTLKIRSTKLEDSAMYFCASSTRVGLWEKLFFGSGTQLSVL.

In its sample, this clonotype was seen many times. The chain joins TRBV5-1 to TRBJ2-2; D unclear. Germline V CDR1 and CDR2: SGHRS, YFSETQ. The CDR3 totals 16 residues. V lost 0 bases and J lost 0, with 9 bases in between. DNA for the CDR3: TGCGCCAGCAGCTTGGCCGCAGGCTCGAACACCGGGGAGCTGTTTTTT. Translated, it gives CASSLAAGSNTGELFF.

At least ten counts were recorded for this clonotype. This chain joins TRBV28 and TRBJ2-7, with unresolved D. Deletions cut 4 bases from V and 5 bases from J, with 6 bases between. Germline V gene data show CDR1 as MDHEN and CDR2 as SYDVKM. The CDR3 contains 11 residues. DNA for the CDR3: TGTGCCAGCAGTTGGCGTAACGAGCAGTACTTC. Translation gives CASSWRNEQYF.

The J gene is TRBJ1-2, the V gene TRBV12-3 or TRBV12-4; a weak D match, TRBD1 (5 bases). Trimming stripped 5 bases from V and 8 bases from J, with 15 bases between. The CDR3 sequence is 13 residues long. CDR3 protein: CASSPGTPVGYTF. DNA for the CDR3: TGTGCCAGCAGTCCGGGGACCCCAGTCGGCTACACCTTC.

This clonotype was counted only a few times. V gene TRBV3-1 combines with J gene TRBJ2-4; 7 bases map to TRBD2. CDR1 and CDR2 (germline): LGHDT, YNNKEL (reference sequence). With 4 bases clipped from V and 8 bases from J, the junction kept 5 bases outside the gene matches. The CDR3 is 13 residues long. This CDR3 reads CASSLGLRDIQYF. The CDR3 DNA is TGTGCCAGCAGCCTGGGACTAAGGGACATTCAGTACTTC.

This clonotype was found many times. V usage is TRBV7-8 and J usage is TRBJ2-7, with 10 bases identical to TRBD2. Per germline, CDR1 SGHVS and CDR2 FQNEAQ. J gave up 2 bases and V 1 base, and 11 bases lay outside the gene matches. The CDR3 is 18 amino acids. For the CDR3, the DNA is TGTGCCAGCAGCTTAGAAGCGGGAGGGACGTGGCAGACCTACGAGCAGTACTTC. Translated: CASSLEAGGTWQTYEQYF.

This clonotype was seen a few times. V gene TRBV7-3 combines with J gene TRBJ2-7; 9 bases fit TRBD1. Germline-derived CDR1 and CDR2 are SGHTA and FQGTGA. Trimming took 4 bases from V and 7 from J; bases not matched to a gene: 5. The CDR3 extends over 13 amino acids. CDR3 DNA: TGTGCCAGCAGCTGGGACAGGGAGGGGGAGCAGTACTTC. This sequence encodes CASSWDREGEQYF.